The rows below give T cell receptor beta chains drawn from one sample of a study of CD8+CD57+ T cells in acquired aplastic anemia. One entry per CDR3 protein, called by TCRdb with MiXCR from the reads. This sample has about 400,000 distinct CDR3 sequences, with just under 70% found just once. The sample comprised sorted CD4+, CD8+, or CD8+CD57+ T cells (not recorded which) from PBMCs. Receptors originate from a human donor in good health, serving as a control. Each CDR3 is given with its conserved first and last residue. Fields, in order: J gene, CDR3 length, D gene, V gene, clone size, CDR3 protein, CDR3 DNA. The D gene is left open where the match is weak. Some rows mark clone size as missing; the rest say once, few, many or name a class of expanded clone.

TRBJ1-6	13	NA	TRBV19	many	CASSSGRGAPLHF	TGTGCCAGTAGCTCGGGTCGGGGGGCGCCCCTCCACTTT
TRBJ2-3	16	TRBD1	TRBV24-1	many	CAAWGQGLASTDTQYF	TGTGCCGCCTGGGGACAGGGTTTGGCGAGCACAGATACGCAGTATTTT
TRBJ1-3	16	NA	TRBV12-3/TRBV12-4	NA	CASSPGLTGSGNTIYF	TGCGCCAGCAGCCCGGGACTAACTGGCTCTGGAAACACCATATATTTT
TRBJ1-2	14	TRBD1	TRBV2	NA	CASSTARTGYGYTF	TGTGCCAGCAGCACAGCCAGGACAGGGTATGGCTACACCTTC
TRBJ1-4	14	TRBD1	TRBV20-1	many	CSATGTGDNEKLFF	TGCAGTGCTACCGGGACAGGGGATAATGAAAAACTGTTTTTT
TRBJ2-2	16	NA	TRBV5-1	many	CASTASAGANTGELFF	TGCGCCAGCACCGCATCAGCAGGAGCGAACACCGGGGAGCTGTTTTTT
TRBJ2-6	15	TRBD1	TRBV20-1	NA	CSAITGALGTNVLTF	TGCAGTGCTATAACAGGGGCCCTCGGGACCAACGTCCTGACTTTC
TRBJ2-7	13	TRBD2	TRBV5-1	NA	CASSFGGTYAQYF	TGCGCCAGCAGCTTCGGGGGGACCTACGCGCAGTACTTC
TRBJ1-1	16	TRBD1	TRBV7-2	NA	CASSPSHDRVDTEAFF	TGTGCCAGCAGCCCGTCCCATGACAGGGTGGACACTGAGGCTTTCTTT
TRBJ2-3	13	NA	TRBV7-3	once	CASNIQRQETQYF	TGTGCCAGCAACATACAGAGGCAAGAGACCCAGTATTTT
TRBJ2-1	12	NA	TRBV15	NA	CATSGGNNEQFF	TGTGCCACCAGCGGAGGAAACAATGAGCAGTTCTTC
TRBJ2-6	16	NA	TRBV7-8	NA	CASIATRAPGAVLLTF	TGTGCCAGCATAGCTACGAGGGCCCCAGGAGCAGTACTTCTGACTTTC
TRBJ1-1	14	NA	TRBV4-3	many	CASSQSTGNTEAFF	TGCGCCAGCAGCCAATCGACAGGGAACACTGAAGCTTTCTTT
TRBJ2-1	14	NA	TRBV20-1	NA	CSARDGSGGREQFF	TGCAGTGCTAGAGATGGTTCGGGGGGCCGAGAGCAGTTCTTC
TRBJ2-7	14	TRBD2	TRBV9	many	CASSVGGSSYEQYF	TGTGCCAGCAGCGTGGGGGGGAGCTCCTACGAGCAGTACTTC
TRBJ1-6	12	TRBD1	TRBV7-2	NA	CASSGTGTPLHF	TGTGCCAGCAGCGGGACAGGGACACCCCTCCACTTT
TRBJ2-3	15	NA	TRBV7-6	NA	CASSLVVECTVTLYF	TGTGCCAGCAGCTTAGTAGTAGAGTGCACAGTTACGCTGTATTTT
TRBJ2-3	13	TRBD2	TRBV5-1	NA	CASSYGLADTQYF	TGCGCCAGCAGCTACGGACTAGCAGATACGCAGTATTTT
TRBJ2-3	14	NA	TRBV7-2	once	CASSQSRGTGTQSF	TGTGCCAGCAGCCAGTCGCGGGGAACAGGTACGCAGTCTTTT
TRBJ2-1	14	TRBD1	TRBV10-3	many	CAISDRDTYNEQFF	TGTGCCATCAGCGACAGGGACACCTACAATGAGCAGTTCTTC
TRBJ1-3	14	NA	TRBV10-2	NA	CASSDGDSGNTIYF	TGCGCCAGTAGCGATGGGGACTCTGGAAACACCATATATTTT
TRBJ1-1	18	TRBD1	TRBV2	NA	CASSRGQGALRVNTEAFF	TGTGCCAGCAGTAGGGGACAGGGGGCGTTAAGGGTGAACACTGAAGCTTTCTTT
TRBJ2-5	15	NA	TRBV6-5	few	CASSYPFGGKETQYF	TGTGCCAGCAGTTATCCGTTTGGGGGGAAAGAGACCCAGTACTTC
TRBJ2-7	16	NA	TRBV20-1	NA	CSAREGYNERRDEQYF	TGCAGTGCTAGAGAGGGCTACAACGAGCGGCGCGACGAGCAGTACTTC
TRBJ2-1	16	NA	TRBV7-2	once	CASSPRHAFGVNAQFF	TGTGCCAGCAGCCCAAGACACGCTTTTGGCGTTAATGCGCAGTTCTTC
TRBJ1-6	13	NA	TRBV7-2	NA	CASSFGYRVPNEF	TGTGCCAGCAGCTTTGGGTACAGAGTCCCCAATGAGTTT
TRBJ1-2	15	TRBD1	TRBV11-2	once	CASSESEGQNYGYTF	TGTGCCAGCAGTGAATCTGAGGGACAGAACTATGGCTACACCTTC
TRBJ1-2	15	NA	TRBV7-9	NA	CASSLLGTSPNSYTF	TGTGCCAGCAGCTTATTAGGCACAAGTCCAAATAGCTACACCTTC
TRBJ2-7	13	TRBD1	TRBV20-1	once	CSATQGGAYEQYF	TGCAGTGCCACACAGGGGGGCGCCTACGAGCAGTACTTC
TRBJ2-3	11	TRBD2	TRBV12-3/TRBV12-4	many	CATGGTNTQYF	TGTGCAACGGGAGGGACAAATACGCAGTATTTT
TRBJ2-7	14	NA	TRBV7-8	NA	CASSLALVSGANVF	TGTGCCAGCAGCTTAGCGCTTGTCTCTGGGGCCAACGTCTTC
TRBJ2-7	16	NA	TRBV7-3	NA	CARKIDGGVFSYEQYF	TGTGCCAGAAAGATTGATGGTGGGGTGTTCTCCTACGAGCAGTACTTC
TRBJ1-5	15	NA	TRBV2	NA	CATSRAAGGNQPQHF	TGTGCCACCAGCAGAGCGGCGGGTGGCAATCAGCCCCAGCATTTT
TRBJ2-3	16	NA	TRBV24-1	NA	CATSDSRAYSTDTQYF	TGTGCCACCAGTGACTCCCGGGCGTATAGCACAGATACGCAGTATTTT
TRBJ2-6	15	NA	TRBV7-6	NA	CASQGRTGAQYFGTF	NA
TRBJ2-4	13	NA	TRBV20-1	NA	CSAREPAKNIQYF	TGCAGTGCTAGGGAACCAGCCAAAAACATTCAGTACTTC
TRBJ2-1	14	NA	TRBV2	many	CASSERQGYNEQFF	TGTGCCAGCAGTGAAAGGCAGGGATACAATGAGCAGTTCTTC
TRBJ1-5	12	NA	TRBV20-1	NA	CSARIHNQPQHF	TGCAGTGCTAGGATACACAATCAGCCCCAGCATTTT
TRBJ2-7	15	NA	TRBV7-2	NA	CASSAGADTQYFGYF	NA
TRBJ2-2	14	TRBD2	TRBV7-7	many	CASSRLAQTGELFF	TGTGCCAGCAGCCGACTAGCCCAAACCGGGGAGCTGTTTTTT
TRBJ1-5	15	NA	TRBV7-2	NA	CASSRTGERGRKKHF	TGTGCCAGCAGCCGTACGGGTGAGCGGGGGCGCAAGAAGCATTTT
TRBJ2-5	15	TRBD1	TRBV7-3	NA	CASSGGTGVQETQYF	TGTGCCAGCAGCGGCGGGACAGGGGTTCAAGAGACCCAGTACTTC